This T cell receptor (beta chain) originates from a study of T-cell reconstitution after alpha-beta-depleted transplantation in children listed by TCRdb under 2016. Regarding the study in general: The study quantitatively tracked T-cell immune reconstitution after TCRalphabeta/CD19-depleted allogeneic hematopoietic cell transplantation in children using TCR repertoire profiling.

To prepare the library, PCR was applied. The listed sequencing device is Illumina HiSeq 2500. TCR libraries were prepared with molecular barcoding, using unique molecular identifiers to normalize TCRbeta repertoire quantification. TCRdb passed the public sequencing reads through fastp at Q25 and MiXCR, retaining productive beta sequences. Merged by CDR3 protein, the rows form single entries marked with the most common genes and DNA. Present in this sample are about 480,000 distinct CDR3 sequences, around 12% of which were seen just once. In total, the top ten clones hold around 5.8% of the sample. With respect to this clonotype: Its target antigen remains unknown. No base-level quality is on record; no much larger clone is a single base apart.

The CDR3 starts with the cysteine, ends with the phenylalanine, and has 17 residues. Only the CDR3 DNA stays, 51 bases, in frame from base 1. V is trimmed back by 0 bases and J by 8 bases, and the junction contains 6 bases that no gene match accounts for. The germline V gene yields LGHNA for CDR1 and YSLEER for CDR2. This chain is built from TRBV4-3 and TRBJ2-1; 14 bases in the middle match TRBD2. The starting material was PBMCs from the stem cell graft donor, obtained from the stem cell graft. This clonotype originated in a human donor who donated a stem cell graft to a child with combined immunodeficiency. The CDR3 here reads CASSQDRGLAGEDEQFF. The bases read TGCGCCAGCAGCCAAGATCGGGGACTAGCGGGAGAGGATGAGCAGTTCTTC.